This entry lists 10 T cell receptor beta chains sequenced from one sample in a study of cytomegalovirus exposure and HLA in healthy donors. PCR primers comprised 60 Vbeta and 13 Jbeta primers. TCRdb keeps only in-frame clones here, not all; method: immunoSEQ multiplex PCR. This table has about 170,000 clones, approximately 81% appearing once. Sample: PBMCs. These receptors were obtained from a man aged 25 to 45 in good health and CMV-seropositive.

This sequence joins TRBV11-2 and TRBJ1-3; TRBD1 matches at 10 bases. The germline V gene has CDR1 SGHAT and CDR2 FQNNGV. The V and J ends lost 4 bases and 5 bases, in that order; junction bases with no gene match: 5. The CDR3 spans 15 residues. The CDR3 DNA follows: TGTGCCAGCAGCTGGACAGACAGGGGGCGAAACACCATATATTTT. It encodes CASSWTDRGRNTIYF.

The chain joins TRBV15 to TRBJ1-6; 7 bases map to TRBD1. The germline V gene has CDR1 LNHNV and CDR2 YYDKDF (reference sequence). The junction had 13 bases not matched to a gene; V was cut back by 0 bases and J by 11 bases. The CDR3 has 17 amino acids. DNA of the CDR3: TGTGCCACCAGCAGAGATATCACAGGGGAAGTGTCGACACCCCTCCACTTT. Protein: CATSRDITGEVSTPLHF.

The V and J genes are TRBV5-8 and TRBJ2-1; 12 nucleotides match TRBD2. Germline V gene sequence: CDR1 SGHTS, CDR2 YDEGEE. V gave up 2 bases and J gave up 7 bases; unmatched junction bases: 4. The length of the CDR3 is 15 residues. CDR3 nucleotides: TGTGCCAGCAGCTTTCAGACTAGCGGGAGAAATGAGCAGTTCTTC. Encoded protein: CASSFQTSGRNEQFF.

This clone was seen only a few times. Within the sample, other DNA sequences also encode this same CDR3. The chain joins TRBV18 to TRBJ2-5; a possible D gene is TRBD2 (5 bases). This CDR3 region has 14 residues. Trimming pared 2 bases from V and 2 bases from J, leaving 9 bases between. The germline V gene encodes CDR1 KGHSH and CDR2 LQKENI. CDR3 region: CASSPGRGQETQYF. In DNA form, the CDR3 reads TGTGCCAGCTCACCAGGACGGGGACAAGAGACCCAGTACTTC.

The rearrangement uses TRBV6-1 and TRBJ2-2, with D uncertain. CDR3 length: 12 residues. With 2 bases removed from V and 6 bases from J, the gap between germline ends came to 4 bases. CDR1 MNHNS and CDR2 SASEGT come from the germline V gene. CDR3 DNA: TGTGCCAGCAGTGAATTATCCGGGGAGCTGTTTTTT. Protein product: CASSELSGELFF.

This chain uses TRBV19 with TRBJ2-2, with a possible D match to TRBD1 (5 bases). The CDR3 contains 17 residues. CDR1 and CDR2 (germline): LNHDA, SQIVND (reference sequence). V gave up 7 bases and J gave up 0 bases, with 18 bases separating them. This CDR3 is CASISIRGAANTGELFF. CDR3 bases: TGTGCCAGTATCTCCATAAGGGGCGCGGCGAACACCGGGGAGCTGTTTTTT. The whole variable domain, remainder taken from reference TRBV19 and TRBJ2-2, is DGGITQSPKYLFRKEGQNVTLSCEQNLNHDAMYWYRQDPGQGLRLIYYSQIVNDFQKGDIAEGYSVSREKKESFPLTVTSAQKNPTAFYLCASISIRGAANTGELFFGEGSRLTVL.

The chain employs TRBV6-5 and TRBJ1-2; D ambiguous. The CDR3 extends over 15 amino acids. V lost 0 bases and J lost 3, with 11 bases in between. In germline, CDR1 is MNHEY, CDR2 SVGAGI. The CDR3 loop reads CASSYSEGIDYGYTF. DNA of the CDR3: TGTGCCAGCAGTTACTCGGAGGGCATCGACTATGGCTACACCTTC.

This chain joins TRBV5-1 and TRBJ2-7; D is perhaps TRBD2 (5 bases). CDR1 is SGHRS and CDR2 is YFSETQ in the germline V gene. This CDR3 is 14 amino acids long. The V end lost 1 base, the J end lost 4 bases, and 12 bases lay between the germline ends. The CDR3 spells CASSLMDSTYEQYF. Here the CDR3 DNA reads TGCGCCAGCAGCTTGATGGACTCGACTTACGAGCAGTACTTC.

The CDR3 DNA follows: TGTGCCAGCCCGGCTAGCGGGAGGGGTAGGCAGGCCTACGAGCAGTACGTC. Encoded protein: CASPASGRGRQAYEQYV. The V gene is TRBV2, the J gene TRBJ2-7; TRBD2 agrees at 12 bases. Germline CDR1 and CDR2: SNHLY and FYNNEI. J gave up 2 bases and V 8 bases, and 13 bases lay outside the gene matches. CDR3 length: 17 residues.

J is TRBJ1-3 and V is TRBV9; the D gene is possibly TRBD1 (6 bases). CDR3 length equals 16 residues. V dropped 4 bases and J dropped 1 base, with 15 bases sitting between them. Per germline, CDR1 SGDLS and CDR2 YYNGEE. The CDR3 bases are TGTGCCAGCAGCCCGTCCTTCAGGGGTTCTGGAAACACCATATATTTT. It specifies CASSPSFRGSGNTIYF.